This T cell receptor beta chain was sequenced for a study of blood T cells in healthy people across ages. General observations from the study: The diversity estimates, figures obtained from one million T cells, were considered underestimates.

Combining a sample-barcoded 5' primer with a J-beta primer mix, a second PCR ran for roughly 6 to 12 cycles. With 12 random nucleotides, a template-switch adaptor tagged each individual cDNA molecule. TCRdb itself ran the 5' RACE reads through MiXCR, one entry per CDR3 protein. The data show some 1.5 million distinct CDR3 sequences, approximately 30% seen once. This CDR3 comprises 13 residues. The ends were cut back, 7 bases at V and 2 bases at J, with 11 bases in the middle. Germline V gene sequence: CDR1 SNHLY, CDR2 FYNNEI. This clonotype appeared a few times. The antigen is unknown. Healthy Caucasian individuals from Russia aged roughly 6 to 100 served as donors.

This clonotype originated in a woman in her twenties or thirties in good health. This chain joins TRBV2 and TRBJ2-5; D is undetermined. Sequencing was carried out using blood. CDR3 nucleotides: TGTGCCAGCACCGTGGAACAGCAAGAGACCCAGTACTTC. Its translation is CASTVEQQETQYF.